Below, one TCR beta chain is given with its context. TCRdb's table, derived via immunoSEQ multiplex PCR, lists solely in-frame clones and lacks some. The repertoire has around 2,000,000 clones, just under 95% of them found once; the top ten carry roughly 1.2%. This record comes from a study of shared clonotypes between healthy human individuals. The CDR3 covers 14 residues. Per the germline V gene, CDR1 is LGHNT and CDR2 is FRNRAP. The V end lost 4 bases, the J end lost 6 bases, and 15 bases lay between the germline ends. CD8 cells regarded as naive lacked CD45RO, were positively chosen for CCR7, and omitted terminally differentiated effector memory CD45RA+ cells.

This TCR derives from a man between 18 and 29 years old in good health. The sequenced sample was naive CD8+ T cells sorted from blood. V usage is TRBV12-5 and J usage is TRBJ1-2, with TRBD1 as a possible D gene (6 bases). The CDR3 region has the DNA TGTGCTAGTGGTTATACGGGACAATCTAATGGCTACACCTTC. The encoded protein is CASGYTGQSNGYTF.